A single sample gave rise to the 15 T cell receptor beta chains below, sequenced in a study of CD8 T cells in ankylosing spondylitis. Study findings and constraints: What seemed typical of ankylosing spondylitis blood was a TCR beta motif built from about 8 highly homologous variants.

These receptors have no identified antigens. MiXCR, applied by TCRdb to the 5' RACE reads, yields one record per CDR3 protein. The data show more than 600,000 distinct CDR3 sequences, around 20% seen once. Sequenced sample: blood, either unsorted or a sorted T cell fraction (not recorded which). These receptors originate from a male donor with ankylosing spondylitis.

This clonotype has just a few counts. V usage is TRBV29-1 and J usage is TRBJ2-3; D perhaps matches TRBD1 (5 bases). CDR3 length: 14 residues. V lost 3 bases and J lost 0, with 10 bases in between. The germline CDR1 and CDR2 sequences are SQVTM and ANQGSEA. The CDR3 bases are TGCAGCGTTGATTGGGGCAGTAGCACAGATACGCAGTATTTT. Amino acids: CSVDWGSSTDTQYF.

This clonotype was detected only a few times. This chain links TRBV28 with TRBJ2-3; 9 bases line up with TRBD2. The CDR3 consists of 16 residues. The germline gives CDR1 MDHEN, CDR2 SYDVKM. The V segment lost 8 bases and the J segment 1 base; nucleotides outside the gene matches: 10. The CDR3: CASPPPRTSGTDTQYF. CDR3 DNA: TGTGCCAGCCCTCCCCCAAGGACTAGCGGCACAGATACGCAGTATTTT.

The CDR3 sequence is CSVGTGNGYTF. The CDR3 nucleotides read TGCAGCGTTGGGACAGGGAATGGCTACACCTTC. The chain links TRBV29-1 to TRBJ1-2, with TRBD1 matching over 8 bases. CDR1 and CDR2 (germline): SQVTM, ANQGSEA. V was clipped by 4 bases and J by 6 bases; unmatched bases: 1. The CDR3 consists of 11 residues.

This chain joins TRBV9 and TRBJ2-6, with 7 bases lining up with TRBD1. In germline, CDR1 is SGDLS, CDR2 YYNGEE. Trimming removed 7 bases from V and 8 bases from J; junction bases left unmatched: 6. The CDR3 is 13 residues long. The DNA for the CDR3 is TGTGCCAGCTCCGCGACAGGGACCAACGTCCTGACTTTC. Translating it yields CASSATGTNVLTF.

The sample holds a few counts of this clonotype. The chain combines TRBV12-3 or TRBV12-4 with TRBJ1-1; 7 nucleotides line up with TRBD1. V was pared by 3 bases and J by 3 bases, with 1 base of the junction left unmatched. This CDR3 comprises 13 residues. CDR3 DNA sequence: TGTGCCAGCAGTTTTGGACAGGACACTGAAGCTTTCTTT. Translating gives CASSFGQDTEAFF.

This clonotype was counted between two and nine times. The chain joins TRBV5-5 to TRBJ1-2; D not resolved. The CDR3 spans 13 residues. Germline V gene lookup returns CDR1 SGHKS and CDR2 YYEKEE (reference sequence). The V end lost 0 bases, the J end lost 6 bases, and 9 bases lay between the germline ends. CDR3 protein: CASSLGHSNGYTF. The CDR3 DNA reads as TGTGCCAGCAGCTTGGGGCATTCGAATGGCTACACCTTC.

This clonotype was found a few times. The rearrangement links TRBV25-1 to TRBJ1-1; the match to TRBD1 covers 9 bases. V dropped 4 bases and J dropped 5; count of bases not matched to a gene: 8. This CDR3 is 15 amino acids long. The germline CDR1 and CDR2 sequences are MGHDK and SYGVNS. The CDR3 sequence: CASSGNRGRGTEAFF. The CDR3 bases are TGTGCCAGCAGTGGGAACAGGGGGCGCGGGACTGAAGCTTTCTTT.

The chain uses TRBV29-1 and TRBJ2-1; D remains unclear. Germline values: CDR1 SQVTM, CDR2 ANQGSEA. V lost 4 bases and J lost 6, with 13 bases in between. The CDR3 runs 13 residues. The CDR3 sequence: CSVAPPGSNEQFF. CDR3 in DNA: TGCAGCGTTGCACCCCCCGGGTCCAATGAGCAGTTCTTC.

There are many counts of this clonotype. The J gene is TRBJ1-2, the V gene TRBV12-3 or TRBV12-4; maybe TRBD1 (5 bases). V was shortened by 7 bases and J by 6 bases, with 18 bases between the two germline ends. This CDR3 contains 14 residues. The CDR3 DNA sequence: TGTGCCAGCACCCCCTCCGGGGGACTCCATGGCTACACCTTC. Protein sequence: CASTPSGGLHGYTF.

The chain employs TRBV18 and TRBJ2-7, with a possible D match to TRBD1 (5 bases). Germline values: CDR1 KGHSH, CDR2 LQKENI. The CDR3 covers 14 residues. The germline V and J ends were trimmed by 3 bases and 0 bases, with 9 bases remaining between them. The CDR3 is CASSPDTGSYEQYF. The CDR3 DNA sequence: TGTGCCAGCTCACCGGACACGGGCTCCTACGAGCAGTACTTC.

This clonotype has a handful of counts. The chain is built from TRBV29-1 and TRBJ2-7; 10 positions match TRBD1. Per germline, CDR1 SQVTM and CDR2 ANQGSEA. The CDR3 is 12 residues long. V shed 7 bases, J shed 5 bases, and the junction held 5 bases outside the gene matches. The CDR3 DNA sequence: TGCAGCGCGGGACAGGGGTTGAACGAGCAGTACTTC. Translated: CSAGQGLNEQYF.

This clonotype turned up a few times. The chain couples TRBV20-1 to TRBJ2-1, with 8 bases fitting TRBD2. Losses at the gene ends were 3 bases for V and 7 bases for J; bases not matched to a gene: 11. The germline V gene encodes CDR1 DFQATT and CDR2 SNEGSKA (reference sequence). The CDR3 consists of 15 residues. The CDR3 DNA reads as TGCAGTGCTAGCGGTTACGGGGGGGTAGTAAATGAGCAGTTCTTC. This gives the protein CSASGYGGVVNEQFF.

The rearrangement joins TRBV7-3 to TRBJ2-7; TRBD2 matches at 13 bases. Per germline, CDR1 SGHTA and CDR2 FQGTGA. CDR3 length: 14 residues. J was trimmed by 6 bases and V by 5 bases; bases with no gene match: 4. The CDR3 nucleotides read TGTGCCAGCAGCCGGGGACTAGCGGGAACCGAGCAGTACTTC. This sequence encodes CASSRGLAGTEQYF.

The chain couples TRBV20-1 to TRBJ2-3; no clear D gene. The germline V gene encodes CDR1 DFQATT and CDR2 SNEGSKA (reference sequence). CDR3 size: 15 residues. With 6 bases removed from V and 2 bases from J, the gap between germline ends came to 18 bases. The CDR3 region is CSATLGSQNTDTQYF. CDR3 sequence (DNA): TGCAGTGCCACCCTCGGGTCCCAAAACACAGATACGCAGTATTTT.

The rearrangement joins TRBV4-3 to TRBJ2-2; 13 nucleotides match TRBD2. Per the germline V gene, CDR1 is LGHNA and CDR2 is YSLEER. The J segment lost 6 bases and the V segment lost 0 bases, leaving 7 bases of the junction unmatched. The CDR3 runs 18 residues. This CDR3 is CASSQDRGGLAGSGELFF. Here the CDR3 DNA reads TGCGCCAGCAGCCAAGATCGGGGGGGACTAGCGGGGTCCGGGGAGCTGTTTTTT.